In this sample, the clone carrying this TCR beta chain turned up once. The CDR3 runs 15 residues. The germline V gene encodes CDR1 SEHNR and CDR2 FQNEAQ (reference sequence). With 5 bases removed from V and 0 bases from J, the gap between germline ends came to 8 bases. Profiled with immunoSEQ multiplex PCR; TCRdb holds only in-frame clones, not every one. The sample records under 2,500,000 clones, under 97% being singletons. The entry originates in a study of shared clonotypes between healthy human individuals. The rearrangement links TRBV7-9 to TRBJ1-6; no firm D call. The specimen sequenced was naive CD4+ T cells sorted from blood. The subset was: CD45RA+ positively selected. The source of this sequence is a man between 18 and 29 years old in good health. The DNA of the CDR3 is TGTGCCAGCAGCGGATCGGTCTCCTATAATTCACCCCTCCACTTT. Protein: CASSGSVSYNSPLHF.